This T cell receptor beta chain was retrieved from a study of OX40 agonist ivuxolimab in advanced cancers. In the study overall: Checkpoint inhibitors had been given previously to roughly 36% of patients.

The V segment lost 1 base and the J segment 11 bases; nucleotides outside the gene matches: 13. This CDR3 region has 16 residues. Germline loops: CDR1 LNHDA, CDR2 SQIVND (reference sequence). Sequencing was performed with immunoSEQ multiplex PCR; in TCRdb, only in-frame clones are kept and a portion is missing. Among about 86,000 clones listed, roughly 89% were seen once. Concerning this clone itself: Its matching antigen is unknown.

Sampling times: baseline, cycle 4 day 1, cycle 7 day 1. Study observations and caveats: It was also the case that some nonresponders had low normalized T-cell clonal expansion.

The specimen comprised CD4+ or CD8+ T cells sorted from blood, sampled in a trial of the OX40 agonist ivuxolimab. The rearrangement links TRBV19 to TRBJ2-1, with 8 bases identical to TRBD2. The clonotype comes from an adult with an advanced solid tumor such as melanoma, head and neck, liver or kidney cancer. The CDR3 is CASSIGQAGAQGKQFF. The CDR3 DNA reads TGTGCCAGTAGTATAGGTCAAGCGGGGGCGCAGGGAAAGCAGTTCTTC.